The TCR beta chain under discussion was sequenced for a study of T cells after yellow fever vaccination. This CDR3 has 12 residues. V was shortened by 3 bases and J by 6 bases, with 7 bases between the two germline ends. The germline V gene encodes CDR1 SGHTA and CDR2 FQGNSA. This clonotype was counted ten times or more. TCRdb independently ran MiXCR on the 5' RACE reads; one entry per CDR3 protein. The table records under 150,000 distinct CDR3 sequences, about 7.7% of them present only once. The V and J genes are TRBV7-2 and TRBJ2-3; D ambiguous. The sequencing here drew on CD4+ T cells sorted from PBMCs, taken 5 days after the yellow fever booster vaccination. This TCR came from a man aged 30 to 45 who received the YFV17D yellow fever vaccine. The CDR3 nucleotides are TGTGCCAGCAGCTTCCACGGGGATACGCAGTATTTT. Translated, it gives CASSFHGDTQYF.